The 21 T cell receptor beta chains below were found in one sample sequenced in a study of T cell repertoires in cytomegalovirus infection. TCRdb re-called the reads through MiXCR, storing one row per CDR3 protein. Of 130,000 or so distinct CDR3 sequences detected, approximately 5.9% appear once; the ten largest clones hold about a sixth. Sequenced: PBMCs. The receptors originated from a human donor in good health (CMV status not recorded). Some clones in this sample may be carry-over from other donors' samples.

This clonotype was seen at least ten times. This chain links TRBV2 with TRBJ1-3, with TRBD1 as a possible D gene (5 bases). Germline V lookup: CDR1 SNHLY, CDR2 FYNNEI. V was pared by 6 bases and J by 0 bases, with 12 bases between. The CDR3 length is 15 residues. The CDR3 sequence: CASSGDVSSGNTIYF. In nucleotides, the CDR3 is TGTGCCAGCAGCGGGGACGTGAGCTCTGGAAACACCATATATTTT. Full variable domain (rest looked up from reference TRBV2 and TRBJ1-3): EPEVTQTPSHQVTQMGQEVILRCVPISNHLYFYWYRQILGQKVEFLVSFYNNEISEKSEIFDDQFSVERPDGSNFTLKIRSTKLEDSAMYFCASSGDVSSGNTIYFGEGSWLTVV.

This clonotype was counted ten times or more. The chain employs TRBV20-1 and TRBJ2-3, with D tentatively TRBD2 (7 bases). Germline CDR1 reads DFQATT; CDR2 reads SNEGSKA (reference sequence). The V and J ends lost 6 bases and 0 bases respectively, with 16 bases between them. This CDR3 contains 15 residues. CDR3 DNA: TGCAGTGCCCCGGGGGGCGCCCGAAGCACAGATACGCAGTATTTT. It specifies CSAPGGARSTDTQYF.

This clonotype was observed a few times. The chain has TRBV20-1 and TRBJ2-3, with D perhaps given as TRBD1 or TRBD2 (5 bases each). Germline V gene sequence: CDR1 DFQATT, CDR2 SNEGSKA (reference sequence). The CDR3 has 16 residues. The germline V and J ends were trimmed by 2 bases and 0 bases, with 15 bases remaining between them. In DNA, the CDR3 is TGCAGTGCTAGAATGTACCGGGACGCAAGCACAGATACGCAGTATTTT. Residues: CSARMYRDASTDTQYF.

This clonotype showed up many times. The chain recombines TRBV28 with TRBJ1-5; 7 nucleotides align to TRBD1. J lost 5 bases, V lost 0 bases, and 10 bases had no gene match. Per germline, CDR1 MDHEN and CDR2 SYDVKM. The CDR3 length is 17 residues. CDR3 bases: TGTGCCAGCAGTTTATGGATGGGAGGGGGCAGGGATCAGCCCCAGCATTTT. Translating gives CASSLWMGGGRDQPQHF.

This clonotype has ten or more counts. The genes are TRBV14 and TRBJ2-1; 8 bases match TRBD2. The CDR3 has 16 residues. Germline CDR1 is SGHDN and CDR2 is FVKESK. V trimming: 4 bases; J trimming: 0 bases; junction bases outside the gene matches: 5. This CDR3 reads CASSLYSGSSYNEQFF. The CDR3 DNA sequence: TGTGCCAGCAGCCTATACAGCGGGAGCTCCTACAATGAGCAGTTCTTC.

Here the CDR3 reads CASSPDPWEGTEAFF. The CDR3 bases are TGTGCCAGCTCACCAGATCCCTGGGAGGGCACTGAAGCTTTCTTT. The genes are TRBV18 and TRBJ1-1; D gene uncertain. V gave up 2 bases and J gave up 4 bases, with 14 bases separating them. CDR3 length: 15 residues. The V gene's germline CDR1 is KGHSH and CDR2 LQKENI.

This clonotype was found many times. The rearrangement joins TRBV7-2 to TRBJ2-5; 8 bases are a match to TRBD2. Per the germline V gene, CDR1 is SGHTA and CDR2 is FQGNSA. This CDR3 is built from 16 residues. V dropped 1 base and J dropped 5; count of bases not matched to a gene: 9. In DNA form, the CDR3 reads TGTGCCAGCAGCTTAGAAGGCCGGGGGGGCGTGGAGACCCAGTACTTC. This sequence encodes CASSLEGRGGVETQYF.

This clonotype was recorded many times. The chain carries TRBV7-9 and TRBJ2-1, with a weak D call TRBD1 (7 bases). Trimming stripped 11 bases from V and 7 bases from J, with 15 bases between. This CDR3 spans 12 amino acids. Germline V gene data show CDR1 as SEHNR and CDR2 as FQNEAQ (reference sequence). CDR3 region: CALQGEENEQFF. Here the CDR3 DNA reads TGTGCCCTCCAGGGGGAGGAGAATGAGCAGTTCTTC.

This clonotype came up many times. The chain is built from TRBV7-9 and TRBJ1-4; D is unclear. Germline CDR1 SEHNR, CDR2 FQNEAQ (reference sequence). The CDR3 is made up of 13 amino acids. V lost 5 bases and J 8 bases, leaving 12 bases between the germline ends. CDR3 in amino acids: CASSRGEEEKLFF. CDR3 nucleotides: TGTGCCAGCAGCCGAGGCGAGGAAGAAAAACTGTTTTTT.

This clonotype has more than one count but fewer than ten. This chain links TRBV7-9 with TRBJ1-1, with unresolved D. Germline V CDR1 and CDR2: SEHNR, FQNEAQ (reference sequence). Trimming took off 1 base at V and 4 bases at J, with 10 bases between the two ends. The CDR3 is 14 residues long. CDR3 in amino acids: CASSLVRSSTEAFF. The DNA of the CDR3 is TGTGCCAGCAGCTTAGTGCGGAGTTCCACTGAAGCTTTCTTT.

This clonotype has only a few counts. V usage is TRBV28 and J usage is TRBJ2-5; D possibly corresponds to TRBD2 (6 bases). Trimming took off 0 bases at V and 3 bases at J, with 11 bases between the two ends. The CDR3 extends over 15 amino acids. CDR1 and CDR2 from the germline V gene are MDHEN and SYDVKM. The CDR3 here is CASSLWGSGEETQYF. CDR3 coding DNA: TGTGCCAGCAGTTTATGGGGGTCGGGGGAAGAGACCCAGTACTTC. The complete variable domain, with remaining parts taken from reference TRBV28 and TRBJ2-5, reads DVKVTQSSRYLVKRTGEKVFLECVQDMDHENMFWYRQDPGLGLRLIYFSYDVKMKEKGDIPEGYSVSREKKERFSLILESASTNQTSMYLCASSLWGSGEETQYFGPGTRLLVL.

This clonotype was seen repeatedly, ten times or more. This chain connects TRBV7-2 to TRBJ1-5; D is unresolved. This CDR3 region has 15 residues. The germline gives CDR1 SGHTA, CDR2 FQGNSA. V lost 1 base to trimming and J lost 3 bases, with 10 bases between them. The DNA of the CDR3 is TGTGCCAGCAGCTTAGTACCCGACTACAATCAGCCCCAGCATTTT. It translates to CASSLVPDYNQPQHF. Based on the CDR3 plus reference TRBV7-2 and TRBJ1-5, the full variable domain is GAGVSQSPSNKVTEKGKDVELRCDPISGHTALYWYRQSLGQGLEFLIYFQGNSAPDKSGLPSDRFSAERTGGSVSTLTIQRTQQEDSAVYLCASSLVPDYNQPQHFGDGTRLSIL.

The V call is TRBV12-3 or TRBV12-4, the J call TRBJ2-2; D gene uncertain. The V end lost 4 bases, the J end lost 6 bases, and 9 bases lay between the germline ends. This CDR3 is built from 13 residues. CDR3 nucleotide sequence: TGTGCCAGCAGTTCTCGAGTCCCCGGGGAGCTGTTTTTT. It translates to CASSSRVPGELFF.

This clonotype was picked up a small number of times. The rearrangement links TRBV7-9 to TRBJ1-1; D is undetermined. Germline-derived CDR1 and CDR2 are SEHNR and FQNEAQ (reference sequence). This CDR3 is built from 12 residues. Trimming removed 10 bases from V and 0 bases from J, with 9 bases in between. CDR3 sequence reads: CATRRLNTEAFF. The CDR3 DNA reads as TGTGCCACCAGACGGTTGAACACTGAAGCTTTCTTT.

The sample holds many counts of this clonotype. The chain employs TRBV12-3 or TRBV12-4 and TRBJ2-2, with D unresolved. This CDR3 comprises 12 residues. The V gene lost 4 bases and the J gene lost 5 bases, with 5 bases spanning the gap. The CDR3 is CASSWSTGELFF. The CDR3, as DNA: TGTGCCAGCAGTTGGAGTACCGGGGAGCTGTTTTTT.

The V call is TRBV2, the J call TRBJ1-1; no clear D gene. CDR3 length: 13 residues. In germline, CDR1 is SNHLY, CDR2 FYNNEI. V was cut by 4 bases and J by 2 bases, with 8 bases left in between. The CDR3 region is CASSVSANTEAFF. The DNA of the CDR3 is TGTGCCAGCAGTGTAAGTGCAAACACTGAAGCTTTCTTT.

This clonotype was picked up a small number of times. The chain recombines TRBV7-2 with TRBJ2-3; maybe TRBD2 (6 bases). The CDR3 contains 14 residues. Germline values: CDR1 SGHTA, CDR2 FQGNSA. V was pared by 4 bases and J by 5 bases, with 13 bases between. The CDR3 coding sequence is TGTGCCAGCAGCTCTCCTAGGGGAGGAGATACGCAGTATTTT. This codes for CASSSPRGGDTQYF.

The sample holds many counts of this clonotype. V usage is TRBV6-1 and J usage is TRBJ2-3; weak D call: TRBD1 (5 bases). The CDR3 extends over 15 amino acids. The V end lost 5 bases, the J end lost 6 bases, and 18 bases lay between the germline ends. In germline, CDR1 is MNHNS, CDR2 SASEGT. CDR3 loop: CASSFQPDPGDTQYF. The CDR3 DNA reads as TGTGCCAGCAGTTTCCAGCCAGATCCAGGGGATACGCAGTATTTT.

This clonotype was detected ten times or more. V usage is TRBV10-3 and J usage is TRBJ1-5; no clear D gene. Germline V gene sequence: CDR1 ENHRY, CDR2 SYGVKD. The CDR3 runs 13 residues. Trimming stripped 3 bases from V and 9 bases from J, with 12 bases between. CDR3 loop: CAISEFDMSPQHF. CDR3 DNA: TGTGCCATCAGTGAATTCGACATGTCGCCCCAGCATTTT.

The V gene is TRBV29-1, the J gene TRBJ2-3; 8 bases are a match to TRBD2. The germline CDR1 and CDR2 sequences are SQVTM and ANQGSEA. This CDR3 has 17 amino acids. V gave up 0 bases and J gave up 0 bases; unmatched junction bases: 8. CDR3 nucleotides: TGCAGCGTTGAAGATCCCGACCAGCGGGAGAGCACAGATACGCAGTATTTT. Residues: CSVEDPDQRESTDTQYF.

This clonotype occurred many times. The V call is TRBV7-2, the J call TRBJ2-7, with D possibly being TRBD1 (6 bases). In germline, CDR1 is SGHTA, CDR2 FQGNSA. The length of the CDR3 is 15 residues. Trimming removed 5 bases from V and 7 bases from J, with 21 bases in between. The CDR3 here is CASSPHGGRGFEQYF. The CDR3 DNA reads as TGTGCCAGCAGCCCGCATGGGGGCAGGGGATTTGAGCAGTACTTC.